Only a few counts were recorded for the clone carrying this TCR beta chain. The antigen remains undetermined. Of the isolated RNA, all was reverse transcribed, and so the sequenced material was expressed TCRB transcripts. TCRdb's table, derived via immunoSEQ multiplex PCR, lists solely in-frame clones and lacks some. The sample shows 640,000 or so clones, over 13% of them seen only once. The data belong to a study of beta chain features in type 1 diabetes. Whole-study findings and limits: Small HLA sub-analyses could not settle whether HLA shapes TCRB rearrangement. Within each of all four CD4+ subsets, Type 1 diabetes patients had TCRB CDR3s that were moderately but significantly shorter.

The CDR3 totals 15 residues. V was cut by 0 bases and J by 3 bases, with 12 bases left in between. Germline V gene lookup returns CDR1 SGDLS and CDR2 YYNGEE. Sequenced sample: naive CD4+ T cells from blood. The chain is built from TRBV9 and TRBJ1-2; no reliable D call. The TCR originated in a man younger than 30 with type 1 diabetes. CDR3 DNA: TGTGCCAGCAGCGTAGTGGCGGGGAAGGACTATGGCTACACCTTC. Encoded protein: CASSVVAGKDYGYTF.